This entry lists 21 T cell receptor beta chains sequenced from one sample in a study of shared clonotypes between healthy human individuals. Selected positively for CCR7 and CD45RO-negative, naive CD8 cells excluded terminally differentiated effector memory CD45RA+ cells. Libraries were prepared by immunoSEQ multiplex PCR; TCRdb keeps only in-frame clonotypes and omits some of them. The table lists about 1.9 million clones, 93% of them singletons. The sample comprised naive CD8+ T cells from PBMCs. The source of these receptors is a man younger than 35 in good health. Some clones in this sample may be carry-over from other donors' samples.

The gene calls are TRBV6-1 and TRBJ2-7; 7 bases agree with TRBD1. Trimming cost V 6 bases and J 2 bases; bases outside gene matches: 7. The germline CDR1 and CDR2 sequences are MNHNS and SASEGT. The CDR3 spans 14 residues. In DNA form, the CDR3 reads TGTGCCAGCAGCCTGGGACAGCCTACCTACGAGCAGTACTTC. Protein sequence: CASSLGQPTYEQYF.

This chain connects TRBV28 to TRBJ2-2; no clear D gene. The germline V gene encodes CDR1 MDHEN and CDR2 SYDVKM. This CDR3 is 15 amino acids long. V lost 1 base to trimming and J lost 0 bases, with 6 bases between them. The CDR3 sequence is CASSLLRANTGELFF. In DNA, the CDR3 is TGTGCCAGCAGTTTATTAAGAGCGAACACCGGGGAGCTGTTTTTT.

The chain has TRBV7-8 and TRBJ1-1, with D maybe TRBD1 (5 bases). Germline loops: CDR1 SGHVS, CDR2 FQNEAQ. Trimming stripped 5 bases from V and 5 bases from J, with 12 bases between. This CDR3 spans 13 amino acids. The CDR3: CASSPDGATEAFF. The CDR3 DNA follows: TGTGCCAGCAGCCCCGACGGGGCAACTGAAGCTTTCTTT.

The chain joins TRBV28 to TRBJ1-2; 12 bases agree with TRBD1. This CDR3 has 19 residues. CDR1 and CDR2 (germline): MDHEN, SYDVKM. Unmatched junction bases numbered 16, after V lost 3 bases and J lost 5 bases. This CDR3 is CASSLQTGTGGLYGYGYTF. CDR3 nucleotide sequence: TGTGCCAGCAGTTTGCAAACCGGGACAGGGGGCCTCTATGGTTATGGCTACACCTTC.

The chain joins TRBV6-6 to TRBJ2-5; D not certain. TRBJ2-7 matches the DNA end more closely, so the J call is doubtful. This CDR3 contains 13 residues. The germline gives CDR1 MNHNY, CDR2 SVGAGI (reference sequence). CDR3 residues: CASSTTDGYEQYF. As DNA, the CDR3 is TGTGCCAGCAGTACCACGGACGGCTACGAGCAGTACTTC.

V gene TRBV7-2 combines with J gene TRBJ2-4; D could derive from TRBD1 or TRBD2 (5 bases each). The V gene lost 3 bases and the J gene lost 11 bases, with 29 bases spanning the gap. Per germline, CDR1 SGHTA and CDR2 FQGNSA. This CDR3 contains 18 residues. CDR3 coding DNA: TGTGCCAGCAGCTTGGATTCCGGGACCCCGACATTCGAGGACCTTCAGTACTTC. It encodes CASSLDSGTPTFEDLQYF.

The V and J genes are TRBV19 and TRBJ1-1; TRBD1 agrees at 9 bases. In germline, CDR1 is LNHDA, CDR2 SQIVND (reference sequence). There are 17 residues in the CDR3. The V gene end was trimmed by 6 bases and the J gene end by 4 bases; junction bases not matched to a gene: 15. The CDR3 reads CASSHSPGQGVGTEAFF. The CDR3 bases are TGTGCCAGTAGCCACTCGCCGGGACAGGGCGTTGGCACTGAAGCTTTCTTT.

V and J are TRBV5-1 and TRBJ1-2, with 7 bases matching TRBD1. The V and J ends lost 3 bases and 4 bases, in that order; junction bases with no gene match: 9. Germline assignment: CDR1 SGHRS and CDR2 YFSETQ. The CDR3 extends over 15 amino acids. The chain's CDR3 is CASSSAGTVPYGYTF. The CDR3 nucleotides read TGCGCCAGCAGCTCGGCCGGGACAGTACCCTATGGCTACACCTTC.

The V gene is TRBV5-1, the J gene TRBJ2-5; D uncertain. Trimming took 0 bases from V and 2 from J, leaving 5 bases between them. Germline assignment: CDR1 SGHRS and CDR2 YFSETQ. The CDR3 runs to 13 residues. CDR3: CASSLARQETQYF. DNA of the CDR3: TGCGCCAGCAGCTTGGCACGGCAAGAGACCCAGTACTTC.

In the case of this clone: Distinct nucleotide sequences in the sample also encode this CDR3. This sequence joins TRBV19 and TRBJ1-1; possible D gene TRBD1, 5 bases. V gave up 3 bases and J gave up 6 bases, with 5 bases separating them. Germline loops: CDR1 LNHDA, CDR2 SQIVND (reference sequence). The CDR3 consists of 11 residues. DNA of the CDR3: TGTGCCAGTAGTATCAGGGCTGAAGCTTTCTTT. Amino acid sequence: CASSIRAEAFF.

V is TRBV4-2 and J is TRBJ2-1, with 10 bases that match TRBD2. Unmatched junction bases numbered 6, after V lost 1 base and J lost 9 bases. CDR3 size: 15 residues. CDR1 and CDR2 from the germline V gene are LGHNA and YNFKEQ. The CDR3 nucleotides are TGTGCCAGCAGCCAAGTCTCACTAGCGGGATTTGAGCAGTTCTTC. It translates to CASSQVSLAGFEQFF.

This chain links TRBV7-9 with TRBJ2-3; possible D gene TRBD1, 5 bases. The CDR3 consists of 16 residues. In germline, CDR1 is SEHNR, CDR2 FQNEAQ (reference sequence). Trimming pared 6 bases from V and 2 bases from J, leaving 18 bases between. The DNA of the CDR3 is TGTGCCAGCAGTCTAATGTTTCAGGGTTTCACAGATACGCAGTATTTT. This codes for CASSLMFQGFTDTQYF.

V gene TRBV6-1 combines with J gene TRBJ2-7; 7 bases align to TRBD1. CDR1 is MNHNS and CDR2 is SASEGT in the germline V gene. The CDR3 runs to 14 residues. J gave up 6 bases and V 2 bases, and 7 bases lay outside the gene matches. In nucleotides, the CDR3 is TGTGCCAGCAGTGAACTGAGGGGGCTCAGCGAGCAGTACTTC. This codes for CASSELRGLSEQYF.

This clone appeared a single time. The rearrangement uses TRBV19 and TRBJ2-1, with D possibly being TRBD1 (6 bases). The germline V gene encodes CDR1 LNHDA and CDR2 SQIVND (reference sequence). The CDR3 is 15 residues long. Trimming took off 2 bases at V and 10 bases at J, with 18 bases between the two ends. The CDR3 loop is CASSIPIRQGYEQFF. In nucleotides, the CDR3 is TGTGCCAGTAGTATACCAATTCGCCAGGGGTACGAGCAGTTCTTC.

The J gene is TRBJ2-7, the V gene TRBV7-2, with D hard to call. Germline CDR1 SGHTA, CDR2 FQGNSA. This CDR3 comprises 12 residues. V shed 3 bases and J shed 4 bases, with 7 bases lying between them. CDR3 sequence: CASSFPDYEQYF. The DNA of the CDR3 is TGTGCCAGCAGCTTCCCCGATTACGAGCAGTACTTC.

The chain links TRBV5-3 to TRBJ1-5; D might be TRBD1 (6 bases). TRBV5-3 is an open reading frame, and its role is uncertain. V was pared by 7 bases and J by 7 bases, with 15 bases between. This CDR3 comprises 13 residues. The CDR3 here is CARHRDISQPQHF. In DNA, the CDR3 is TGTGCCAGACATCGGGACATCTCACAGCCCCAGCATTTT.

This rearrangement joins TRBV19 to TRBJ2-7; 8 positions agree with TRBD1. CDR1 is LNHDA and CDR2 is SQIVND in the germline V gene (reference sequence). After removal of 7 bases from V and 12 bases from J, the junction contained 11 bases not matched to a gene. The CDR3 is 12 residues long. CDR3: CASTQGGGQVYF. CDR3 DNA: TGTGCCAGTACCCAAGGTGGGGGACAGGTGTACTTC.

The chain joins TRBV28 to TRBJ2-7; D is uncertain. V was trimmed by 3 bases and J by 3 bases, leaving 12 bases between them. This CDR3 contains 14 residues. Germline values: CDR1 MDHEN, CDR2 SYDVKM. The CDR3 region is CASSFGSADYEQYF. CDR3 nucleotide sequence: TGTGCCAGCAGTTTCGGTTCGGCAGACTACGAGCAGTACTTC.

As to this clone: Other DNA sequences in this specimen translate into the identical CDR3. The chain employs TRBV9 and TRBJ2-6; D unclear. Germline lookup yields CDR1 SGDLS and CDR2 YYNGEE. The CDR3 loop spans 14 amino acids. Trimming removed 5 bases from V and 0 bases from J, with 6 bases in between. The DNA for the CDR3 is TGTGCCAGCAGTGTGGGCTCTGGGGCCAACGTCCTGACTTTC. Amino acids: CASSVGSGANVLTF. Supplemented by reference TRBV9 and TRBJ2-6, the full variable domain reads DSGVTQTPKHLITATGQRVTLRCSPRSGDLSVYWYQQSLDQGLQFLIQYYNGEERAKGNILERFSAQQFPDLHSELNLSSLELGDSALYFCASSVGSGANVLTFGAGSRLTVL.

In regard to this clone: This sample also contains other DNA sequences that code for the same CDR3. V is TRBV27 and J is TRBJ1-5, with D possibly TRBD1 on 5 matching bases. The CDR3 totals 14 residues. V lost 5 bases and J 4 bases, leaving 12 bases between the germline ends. Per the germline V gene, CDR1 is MNHEY and CDR2 is SMNVEV (reference sequence). The CDR3 DNA reads TGTGCCAGCAGTCTACGTCAGGGTAATCAGCCCCAGCATTTT. It is translated as CASSLRQGNQPQHF.

The chain employs TRBV7-8 and TRBJ1-5; the match to TRBD1 covers 7 bases. J lost 4 bases, V lost 5 bases, and 8 bases had no gene match. The CDR3 totals 15 residues. Germline values: CDR1 SGHVS, CDR2 FQNEAQ. This CDR3 is CASSIRTGVNQPQHF. As DNA, the CDR3 is TGTGCCAGCAGCATCCGGACAGGTGTTAATCAGCCCCAGCATTTT.